This T cell receptor (beta chain) comes out of a study of low-dose radiotherapy and immunotherapy resistance in tumors. Across the whole study: Doses of 0.5 Gy per fraction every 2 weeks, totaling 6.5 Gy, went to Cohort 1. Patients took oral aspirin 300 mg daily for four cycles from cycle 1 day 1.

TRAV- and TRBV-specific primers primed first-strand cDNA, covering alpha and beta chains. Using a constant-region primer together with a V-primer adapter, TCRs were subjected to 15 to 25 PCR cycles of amplification. One entry per CDR3 protein results from TCRdb running MiXCR on the reads. The table records approximately 91,000 distinct CDR3 sequences, 20% of them present only once. The V end was cut by 7 bases, the J end by 0 bases, with 19 bases between. The CDR3 consists of 17 residues. Per the germline V gene, CDR1 is SGHVS and CDR2 is FNYEAQ. The time point is: after trial treatment. Treatment in this sample: LDRT plus nivolumab, ipilimumab, low-dose cyclophosphamide and aspirin (RACIN trial). This clonotype was seen repeatedly, ten times or more.

This chain connects TRBV7-6 to TRBJ2-1; tentative D call: TRBD2 (7 bases). The sequence came from a female donor with ovarian cancer. The sequencing here drew on PBMCs, taken after low-dose radiotherapy plus immunotherapy. CDR3 DNA sequence: TGTGCCAGCAAAAAGGGAGGGGGGCCAGGCTCCTACAATGAGCAGTTCTTC. This gives the protein CASKKGGGPGSYNEQFF.